This T cell receptor (beta chain) was recorded in a study of T-cell reconstitution after alpha-beta-depleted transplantation in children. Points from the study as a whole: After one year, T-cell counts and TCRbeta diversity mostly came from new T cells. Surviving thymic progenitors and recipient T cells were the source of high TCRbeta diversity at day 60 in some patients. Approximately two months post-transplant, alpha-beta T cells reportedly originated from several hundred expanded graft clones.

This CDR3 spans 13 amino acids. The germline CDR1 and CDR2 sequences are SGHDT and YYEEEE. Comments on this clonotype: What it recognizes is unknown. The germline gene is not matched at one end of the junction; a read error may be the cause.

Unique molecular identifiers were used to barcode this TCRbeta library. TCRdb passed the PCR reads through MiXCR, listing each CDR3 protein once. Found here are about 300,000 distinct CDR3 sequences, 10% of them singletons; the top ten hold 7.5%. The TCR originated in a boy under two years old with acute myeloid leukemia, due to receive a stem cell transplant. The sequencing here drew on PBMCs, taken before TCRalphabeta/CD19-depleted stem cell transplant. The V and J genes are TRBV5-6 and TRBJ2-7, with D possibly being TRBD1 (5 bases). The CDR3 protein is CASSLRQGYAQYF. The CDR3 nucleotides are TGTGCCAGCAGCTTGCGGCAGGGCTACGCGCAGTACTTC.